This T cell receptor (beta chain) was sequenced in a study of shared clonotypes between healthy human individuals. Whole-study findings and limits: Generally, naive subsets (rather than memory subsets) showed larger estimated richness. Shared across a few donors were roughly 5.3% of the naive CD4 clonotypes.

Several immunoSEQ 96-well plates shared each subset's DNA, each plate a replicate. Some clones are missing from TCRdb's copy, which holds only in-frame ones; the method was immunoSEQ multiplex PCR. Among more than 1,200,000 clones listed, approximately 98.5% were seen once. CDR3 length: 16 amino acids. The germline gives CDR1 SGDLS, CDR2 YYNGEE. Trimming stripped 2 bases from V and 7 bases from J, with 22 bases between. A remark on this clone: The target antigen is unknown.

Adult donors, all healthy and HIV-negative, had no recent acute infections or vaccinations. The sequencing sample was made of naive CD4+ T cells sorted from blood. Subset indicated: CD45RA+ positively selected. The V and J genes are TRBV9 and TRBJ2-7; D may be TRBD1 (6 bases). This TCR derives from a man in his thirties or forties in good health. The chain's CDR3 is CASSVAPTDRLYEQYF. The DNA of the CDR3 is TGTGCCAGCAGCGTCGCCCCCACCGACAGGCTCTATGAGCAGTACTTC.